Reported below is one T cell receptor beta chain. Its antigen is not identified. Both iRepertoire HTBI primers and Arm-PCR of CDR3 regions were used to build the TCR beta libraries. Authors' processing steps: Across all samples, roughly 60 TRBV segments and around 13 TRBJ segments were identified. TCRdb passed the multiplex PCR reads through MiXCR, listing each CDR3 protein once. TCRdb, not the original authors, processed these V and J calls. The sample has a few hundred thousand distinct CDR3 sequences, 15% seen once; the top ten hold approximately 7.8%. V was cut by 1 base and J by 4 bases, with 8 bases left in between. Germline V CDR1 and CDR2: SGHNT, YYREEE (reference sequence). The CDR3 consists of 14 residues. This sample was taken from a study of regulatory T cells in long-lasting Graves disease. The time point here: newly diagnosed GD, antithyroid drugs for less than 3 months. From RNA extracted from PBMCs, the TCR library was made.

Notes on the study in general: Favored gene segments in persistent disease were TRBV28, TRBJ1-2 and TRBJ2-5.

This sample also belongs to another study, concerning T cells in Graves' hyperthyroidism and ophthalmopathy. That work states: Reasons for excluding patients were uncontrolled infection, other autoimmune disease, pregnancy or lactation. The primer set for the first-round RT-PCR of the TCR CDR3 was HTBI.

This specimen was peripheral blood mononuclear cells (PBMCs), taken at new diagnosis, from a patient treated with antithyroid drugs. The chain combines TRBV5-4 with TRBJ1-4; D is unresolved. This clonotype was obtained from a woman aged 40 to 49 with Graves disease. The CDR3 loop is CASSLSGSNEKLFF. CDR3 sequence (DNA): TGTGCCAGCAGCTTGAGCGGAAGTAATGAAAAACTGTTTTTT.